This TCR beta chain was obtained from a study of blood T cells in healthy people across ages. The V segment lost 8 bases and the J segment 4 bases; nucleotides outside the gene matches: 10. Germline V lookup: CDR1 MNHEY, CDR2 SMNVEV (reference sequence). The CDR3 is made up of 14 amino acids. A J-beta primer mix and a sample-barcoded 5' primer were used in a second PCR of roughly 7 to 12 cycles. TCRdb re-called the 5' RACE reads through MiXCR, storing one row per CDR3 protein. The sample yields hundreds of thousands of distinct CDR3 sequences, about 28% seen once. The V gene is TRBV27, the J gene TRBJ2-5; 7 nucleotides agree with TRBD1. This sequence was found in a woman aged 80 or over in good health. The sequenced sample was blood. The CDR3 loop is CASSISAGGETQYF. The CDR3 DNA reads TGTGCCAGCTCGATTTCGGCAGGGGGAGAGACCCAGTACTTC.